This TCR beta chain emerged from a study of beta chain features in type 1 diabetes. About the research overall: All of the samples together had over 90 million sorted cells examined.

Note on this clone: As yet, its antigen is unknown.

Regarding the study as a whole: A cDNA-based sequencing approach could over-represent cells with high TCR expression. Moderate but significant shortening of TCRB CDR3s was recorded in all four CD4+ subsets from Type 1 diabetes patients.

The study reverse transcribed the entire isolated RNA, so it sequenced expressed TCRB transcripts. Measured with immunoSEQ multiplex PCR; TCRdb has only the in-frame clones, and not every one. The sample has 130,000 or so clones, around 15% seen once; the top ten hold around 2.7%. Material for sequencing was central memory CD4+ T cells from blood. The TCR originated in a man aged 18-30 years with type 1 diabetes.

The CDR3 nucleotides are TGTGCCAGCAGCTCCCGACCCGGGACAGGGAATTCACCCCTCCACTTT. Residues: CASSSRPGTGNSPLHF. V usage is TRBV7-6 and J usage is TRBJ1-6; 9 bases fit TRBD1. Germline CDR1 reads SGHVS; CDR2 reads FNYEAQ. The CDR3 has 16 residues. After removal of 4 bases from V and 7 bases from J, the junction contained 8 bases not matched to a gene.